This T cell receptor (beta chain) derives from a study of CD8 T cells in ankylosing spondylitis. For TCR beta, libraries came from quantitative 5'-RACE with molecular barcodes. TCRdb recomputed calls from the 5' RACE reads with MiXCR, one row per CDR3 protein. The data hold around 340,000 distinct CDR3 sequences, with 14% to 15% observed a single time. Study-level results: A CD8+ phenotype characterized the disease-linked clones, which were relatively rare in peripheral blood. Prior work had noted some motif variants in reactive arthritis blood and synovial fluid. From matched ankylosing spondylitis synovial fluid, disease-linked clones were reportedly recovered at significantly enriched levels.

This CDR3 is 13 amino acids long. CDR1 is MNHNS, CDR2 SASEGT, per germline. As for this clonotype: Its antigen is undetermined. One end of the junction fails to match germline, which may point to a read error.

This rearrangement joins TRBV6-1 to TRBJ1-2; D possibly corresponds to TRBD1 (6 bases). Sequenced material: blood, either unsorted or a sorted T cell fraction (not recorded which). The clonotype was recovered from a male donor with ankylosing spondylitis or in good health (not recorded which). The CDR3 sequence is CASRTGAKYGYTF. The CDR3 DNA reads as TGTGCCAGCAGGACGGGGGCTAAGTATGGCTACACCTTC.